This T cell receptor beta chain is from a study of T cell responses to AZD1222 COVID-19 vaccine. The protocol was immunoSEQ multiplex PCR, while the TCRdb copy is restricted to in-frame clones and leaves out a portion. The sample includes approximately 190,000 clones, around 94% of them seen just once. This CDR3 comprises 15 residues. The V and J ends lost 7 bases and 4 bases respectively, with 22 bases between them. CDR1 and CDR2 from the germline V gene are SQVTM and ANQGSEA. In regard to this clone: What it binds is unknown.

General study findings and limits: Just a handful of AZD1222 recipients tested seropositive at baseline. Regions left unmutated in variants are reportedly the target of nearly half of spike-specific TCRs. The span of vaccine-associated CD4 TCRs extended across spike, with dominance at 160-218 and 743-854.

The source of this sequence is an adult who received the MenACWY meningococcal vaccine as a control. Here the sequenced sample was peripheral blood, taken 28 days after the second dose of the MenACWY control vaccine. The chain couples TRBV29-1 to TRBJ1-1; D call uncertain. The CDR3: CSGRKTGGRGTEAFF. In DNA, the CDR3 is TGCAGCGGCCGCAAAACCGGAGGGCGGGGCACTGAAGCTTTCTTT. The variable domain in full, with the rest retrieved from reference TRBV29-1 and TRBJ1-1, is SAVISQKPSRDICQRGTSLTIQCQVDSQVTMMFWYRQQPGQSLTLIATANQGSEATYESGFVIDKFPISRPNLTFSTLTVSNMSPEDSSIYLCSGRKTGGRGTEAFFGQGTRLTVV.